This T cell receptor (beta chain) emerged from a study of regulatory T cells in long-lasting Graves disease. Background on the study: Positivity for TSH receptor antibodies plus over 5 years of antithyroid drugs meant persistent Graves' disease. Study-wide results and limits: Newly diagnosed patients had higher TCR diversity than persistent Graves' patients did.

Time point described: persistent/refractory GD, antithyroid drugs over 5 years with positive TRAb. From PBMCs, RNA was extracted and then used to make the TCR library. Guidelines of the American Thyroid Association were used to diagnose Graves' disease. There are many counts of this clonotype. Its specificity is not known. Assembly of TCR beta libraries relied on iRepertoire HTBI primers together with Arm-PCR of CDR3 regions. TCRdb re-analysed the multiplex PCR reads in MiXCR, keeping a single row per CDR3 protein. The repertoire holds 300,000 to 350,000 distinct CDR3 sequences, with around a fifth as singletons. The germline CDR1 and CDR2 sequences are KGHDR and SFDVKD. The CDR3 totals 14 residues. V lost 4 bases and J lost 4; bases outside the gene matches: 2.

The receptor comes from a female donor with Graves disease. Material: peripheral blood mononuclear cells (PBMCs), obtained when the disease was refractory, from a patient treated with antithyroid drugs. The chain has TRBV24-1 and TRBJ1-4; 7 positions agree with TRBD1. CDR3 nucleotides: TGTGCCACCAGTGACGGGACAGATAATGAAAAACTGTTTTTT. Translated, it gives CATSDGTDNEKLFF.